Sequencing of this TCR beta chain was carried out in a study of blood T cell repertoires in COVID-19. Assay: immunoSEQ multiplex PCR; the TCRdb copy retains only in-frame clones and omits some. The profile covers around 100,000 clones, with under 90% appearing a single time and 13% taken by the ten largest. V was pared by 1 base and J by 0 bases, with 4 bases of the junction left unmatched. The germline CDR1 and CDR2 sequences are SGHAT and FQDESV (reference sequence). The CDR3 runs 16 residues. The V call is TRBV11-1, the J call TRBJ2-3; TRBD1 matches 7 bases. The origin of this receptor is a human donor in a cohort sampled during active or convalescent COVID-19. Sequenced: peripheral blood. The CDR3 here is CASSLGTGISTDTQYF. In DNA form, the CDR3 reads TGTGCCAGCAGCTTAGGGACAGGCATCAGCACAGATACGCAGTATTTT.